These 3 T cell receptor beta chains share one sample of origin, sequenced in a study of T cell responses to AZD1222 COVID-19 vaccine. Some clones are missing from TCRdb's copy, which holds only in-frame ones; the method was immunoSEQ multiplex PCR. Of 100,000 or so clones listed, approximately 90% are singletons. Source: peripheral blood, taken on day 0 of AZD1222 vaccination. The receptors were gathered from an adult in good health.

The chain carries TRBV6-5 and TRBJ1-6; the D is unclear. Trimming pared 0 bases from V and 4 bases from J, leaving 10 bases between. This CDR3 is 16 amino acids long. Germline V CDR1 and CDR2: MNHEY, SVGAGI. The CDR3 here is CASSYSGQNYNSPLHF. The CDR3 DNA reads as TGTGCCAGCAGTTACTCTGGGCAGAATTATAATTCACCCCTCCACTTT.

This clone came up once. The V call is TRBV19, the J call TRBJ2-1, with D perhaps TRBD2 (6 bases). The CDR3 contains 13 residues. V lost 7 bases and J lost 9, with 16 bases in between. Per the germline V gene, CDR1 is LNHDA and CDR2 is SQIVND (reference sequence). The CDR3 region has the DNA TGTGCCAGTACCGGGACTGTAGTGTCTGAGCAGTTCTTC. Protein product: CASTGTVVSEQFF.

V is TRBV28 and J is TRBJ1-2, with D possibly TRBD1 on 6 matching bases. CDR3 length equals 11 residues. CDR1 is MDHEN and CDR2 is SYDVKM in the germline V gene. Trimming cost V 10 bases and J 2 bases, with 8 bases left between them. The CDR3 sequence is CATRGNYGYTF. The CDR3 DNA sequence: TGTGCCACCAGGGGCAACTATGGCTACACCTTC.